This TCR beta chain was retrieved from a study of shared clonotypes between healthy human individuals. Overall study context: Researchers assigned three CD4 naive, three CD4 memory, two CD8 naive and one CD8 memory plate to each donor.

About this clone itself: Its specificity is unknown.

Trimming stripped 0 bases from V and 4 bases from J, with 34 bases between. This CDR3 contains 23 residues. Per germline, CDR1 KGHSH and CDR2 LQKENI. The method was immunoSEQ multiplex PCR; TCRdb's version includes in-frame clones alone and lacks a portion of them. The sample contains 2 million to 3 million clones, approximately 94% of which appear only once. Study-wide results and limits: Clonotypes which were not shared had lower generation probabilities than clonotypes that all four donors shared. Only blood was sampled, and tissue TCR repertoires likely differ from blood ones.

Sequencing was done on a sample of naive CD4+ T cells from PBMCs. Regarding subset: CD45RA+ positively selected. The J gene is TRBJ2-1, the V gene TRBV18; a possible D gene is TRBD1 (6 bases). This receptor was taken from a man aged 18 to 30 in good health. Some clones in this sample may be carry-over from other donors' samples. The DNA of the CDR3 is TGTGCCAGCTCACCACCTGGTAGTTCGACAGGTTCCGTAGGGGTAAAACGTTACAATGAGCAGTTCTTC. This gives the protein CASSPPGSSTGSVGVKRYNEQFF.